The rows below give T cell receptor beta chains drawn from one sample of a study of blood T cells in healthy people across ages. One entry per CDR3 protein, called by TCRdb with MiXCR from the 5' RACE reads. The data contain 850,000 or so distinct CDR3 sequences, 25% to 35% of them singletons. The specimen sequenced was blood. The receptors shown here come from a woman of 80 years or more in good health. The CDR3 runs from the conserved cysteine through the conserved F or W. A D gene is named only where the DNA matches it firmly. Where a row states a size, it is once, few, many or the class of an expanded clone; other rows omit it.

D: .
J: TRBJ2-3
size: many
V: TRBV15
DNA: TGTGCCACCAGCAGAGGTGGTAGGGGTGCGACAGATACGCAGTATTTT
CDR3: CATSRGGRGATDTQYF

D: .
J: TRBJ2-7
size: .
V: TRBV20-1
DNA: TGCAGTGCCACGGATGGCAGGGATGGCTCCTACGAGCAGTACTTC
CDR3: CSATDGRDGSYEQYF

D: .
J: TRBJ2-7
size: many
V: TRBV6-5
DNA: TGTGCCAGCACCCGCAGGATTATGAACGAGCAGTACTTC
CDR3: CASTRRIMNEQYF

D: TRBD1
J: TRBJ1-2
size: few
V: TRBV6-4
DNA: TGTGCCAGCAGTGACTCCGGACAGGGGGTTGAAGGCTACACCTTC
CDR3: CASSDSGQGVEGYTF

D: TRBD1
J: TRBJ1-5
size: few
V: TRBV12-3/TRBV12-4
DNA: TGTGCCAGCAGTTCTAAATACCCCGGACAGGGAAGCAATCAGCCCCAGCATTTT
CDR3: CASSSKYPGQGSNQPQHF

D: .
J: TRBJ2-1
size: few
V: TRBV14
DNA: TGTGCCAGCAGCCAAGAGGCGGGGAGTAGGTACAATGAGCAGTTCTTC
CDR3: CASSQEAGSRYNEQFF

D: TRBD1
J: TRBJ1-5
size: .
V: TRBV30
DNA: TGTGCCTGGAGTGTAGCTAGGACAGGGGGCCCGGGCAATAGCAATCAGCCCCAGCATTTT
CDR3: CAWSVARTGGPGNSNQPQHF

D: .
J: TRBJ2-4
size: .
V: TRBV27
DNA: TGTGCCAGCAGTTTCAGAGCGATACTAGCCAAAAACATTCAGTACTTC
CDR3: CASSFRAILAKNIQYF

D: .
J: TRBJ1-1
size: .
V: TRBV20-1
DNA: TGCAGTACCCCGGGCGTAAACACTGAAGCTTTCTTT
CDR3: CSTPGVNTEAFF

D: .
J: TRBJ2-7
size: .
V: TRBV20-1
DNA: TGCAGTGGGGGGGGCCCCTCCTACGAGCAGTACTTC
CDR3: CSGGGPSYEQYF

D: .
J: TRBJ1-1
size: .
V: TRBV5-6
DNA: TGTGCCAGCAGCTTAGGAAGGGGGGACACTGAAGCTTTCTTT
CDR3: CASSLGRGDTEAFF

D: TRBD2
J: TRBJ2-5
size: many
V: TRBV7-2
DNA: TGTGCCAGCAGCCCCGGGACTAGCGGGGGACAAGAGACCCAGTACTTC
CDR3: CASSPGTSGGQETQYF

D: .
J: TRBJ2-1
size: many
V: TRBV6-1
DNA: TGTGCCAGCACCTCTGGTGGCTACAATGAGCAGTTCTTC
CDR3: CASTSGGYNEQFF

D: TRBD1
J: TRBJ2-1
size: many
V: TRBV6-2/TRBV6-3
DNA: TGTGCCAGCAGTGTAGGGACAGGGGGTCGGCAGTTCTTC
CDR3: CASSVGTGGRQFF

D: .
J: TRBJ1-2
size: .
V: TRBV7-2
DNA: TGTGCCAGCAGCTCCGACAGACGAGTTACTAACTATGACTACACCTTC
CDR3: CASSSDRRVTNYDYTF

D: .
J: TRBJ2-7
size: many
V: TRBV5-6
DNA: TGTGCCAGCAGCTCCATGGGGGGCACCTACGAGCAGTACTTC
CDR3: CASSSMGGTYEQYF

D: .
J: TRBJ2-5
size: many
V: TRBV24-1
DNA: TGTGCCACCAGTGACCCAGTCGCCCGAACAGGGAAGGAACAGACCCAGTACTTC
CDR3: CATSDPVARTGKEQTQYF

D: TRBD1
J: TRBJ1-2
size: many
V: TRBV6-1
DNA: TGTGCCAGCACCACCACAGGGGCGGAGAGCTACACCTTC
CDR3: CASTTTGAESYTF

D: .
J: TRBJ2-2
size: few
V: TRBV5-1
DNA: TGCGCCAGCAGACCTTCGGGACAAACCACCGGGGAGCTGTTTTTT
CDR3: CASRPSGQTTGELFF

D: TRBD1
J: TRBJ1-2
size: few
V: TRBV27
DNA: TGTGCCAGCAGCCTAGAGACAGGGGGTAACTATGGCTACACCTTC
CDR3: CASSLETGGNYGYTF

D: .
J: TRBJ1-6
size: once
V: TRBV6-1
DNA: TGTGCCAGCAGTGACAGAAGGAGTTCACCCCTCCACTTT
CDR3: CASSDRRSSPLHF

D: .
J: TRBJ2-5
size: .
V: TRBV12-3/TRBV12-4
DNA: TGTGCCAGCAGTTTGAGAATAGGAGGGGGTCAGGGGACCCAGTACTTC
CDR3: CASSLRIGGGQGTQYF

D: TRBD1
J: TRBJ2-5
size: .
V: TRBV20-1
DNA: TGCAGTGCTGAGGGGACAGGGGGCGAGAAGACCCAGTACTTC
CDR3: CSAEGTGGEKTQYF

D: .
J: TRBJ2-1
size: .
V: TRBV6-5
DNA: TGTGCCAGCAGTTACTCGGGGGGGGGCCCCTACAATAAGCAGTTCTTC
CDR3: CASSYSGGGPYNKQFF

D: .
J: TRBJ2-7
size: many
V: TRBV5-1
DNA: TGCGCCAGCAGCCGGGACAATTCCTACGAGCAGTACTTC
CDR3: CASSRDNSYEQYF

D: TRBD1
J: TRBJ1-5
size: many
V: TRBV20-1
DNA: TGCAGTGCCGCGGGACAGGGGCATCAGCCCCAGCATTTT
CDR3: CSAAGQGHQPQHF

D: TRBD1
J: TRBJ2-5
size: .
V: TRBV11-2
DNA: TGTGCCAGCAGCTCCTACAGGGGTTTAGAGACCCAGTACTTC
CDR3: CASSSYRGLETQYF

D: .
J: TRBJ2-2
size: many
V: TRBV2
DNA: TGTGCCAGCAGCATAGTCCCAACCGGGGAGCTGTTTTTT
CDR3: CASSIVPTGELFF

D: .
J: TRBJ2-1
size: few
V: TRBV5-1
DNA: TGCGCCAGCAGCTTGCCCTTGGCAGGGGGGGTTTGGGATGAGCAGTTCTTC
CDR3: CASSLPLAGGVWDEQFF

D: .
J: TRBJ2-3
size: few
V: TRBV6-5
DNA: TGTGCCAGCAGTCAACGGGACTGGGGGACAGATACGCAGTATTTT
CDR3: CASSQRDWGTDTQYF

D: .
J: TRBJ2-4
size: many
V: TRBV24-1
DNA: TGTGCCACCAGTGATTCAGGAATTGGGGCCAAAAACATTCAGTACTTC
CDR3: CATSDSGIGAKNIQYF

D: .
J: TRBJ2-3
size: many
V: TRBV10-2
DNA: TGCGCCAGCAGTGTGCCTCTAGGGGGTGTTGACACAGATACGCAGTATTTT
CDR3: CASSVPLGGVDTDTQYF

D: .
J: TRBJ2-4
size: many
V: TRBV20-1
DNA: TGCAGTGCTAGTGGTCCGCTGGGGGGCGGTGGAAGAGTAGCCAAAAACATTCAGTACTTC
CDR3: CSASGPLGGGGRVAKNIQYF

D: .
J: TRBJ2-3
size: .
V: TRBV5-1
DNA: TGCGTCAGCAGCCCCAATGTGGCGAGCACAGATACGCAGTATTTT
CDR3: CVSSPNVASTDTQYF

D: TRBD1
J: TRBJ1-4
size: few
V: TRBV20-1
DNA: TGCAGTGCTGCAGACAGGGTGGGTGAAAAACTGTTTTTT
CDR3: CSAADRVGEKLFF

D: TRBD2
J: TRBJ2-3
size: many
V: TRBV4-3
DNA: TGCGCCAGCAGCCAAAGGCGGGGGGGTGATACGCAGTATTTT
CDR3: CASSQRRGGDTQYF

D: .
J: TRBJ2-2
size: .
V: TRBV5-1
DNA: TGCGCCAGCAGCTTGTACGTAACGAACACCGGGGAGCTGTTTTTT
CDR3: CASSLYVTNTGELFF

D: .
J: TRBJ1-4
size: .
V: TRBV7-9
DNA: TGTGCCAGCAGCTTAGGTCAGGGTTATCGTGAAAAACTGTTTTTT
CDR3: CASSLGQGYREKLFF

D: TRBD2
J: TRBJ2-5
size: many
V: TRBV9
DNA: TGTGCCAGCAGTCCCGGACTAGCGGGGGGGCCAGAGACCCAGTACTTC
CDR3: CASSPGLAGGPETQYF

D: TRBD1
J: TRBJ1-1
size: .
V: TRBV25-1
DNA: TGTGCCAGCAGAAAGGACAGGGGTGAAGCTTTCTTT
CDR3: CASRKDRGEAFF

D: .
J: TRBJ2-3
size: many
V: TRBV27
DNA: TGTGCCAGCAGTTGGGGCGGGGCGGCAGATACGCAGTATTTT
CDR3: CASSWGGAADTQYF

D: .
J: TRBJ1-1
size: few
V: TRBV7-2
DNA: TGTGCCAGCAGCTTATGGTCGGAGAACACTGAAGCTTTCTTT
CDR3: CASSLWSENTEAFF

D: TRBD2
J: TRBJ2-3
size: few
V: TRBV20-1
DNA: TGCAGTGCTAGAGAAGGGACTAGCGGGGGGAGAGATACGCAGTATTTT
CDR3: CSAREGTSGGRDTQYF

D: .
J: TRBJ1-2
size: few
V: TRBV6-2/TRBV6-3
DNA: TGTGCCAGCAGGGGAGTCTATGGCTACACCTTC
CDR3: CASRGVYGYTF

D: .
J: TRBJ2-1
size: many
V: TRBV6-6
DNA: TGTGCCAGCGGGTCCCGACAGGCGGAGCAGTTCTTC
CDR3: CASGSRQAEQFF

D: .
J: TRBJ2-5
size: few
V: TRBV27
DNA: TGTGCCAGCAGTTTAGTTAGGCAGGGGTACCAAGAGACCCAGTACTTC
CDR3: CASSLVRQGYQETQYF

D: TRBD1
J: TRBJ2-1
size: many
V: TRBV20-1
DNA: TGCAGTGCTATTGACCGGACAGGGGGATTTGAGCAGTTCTTC
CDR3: CSAIDRTGGFEQFF